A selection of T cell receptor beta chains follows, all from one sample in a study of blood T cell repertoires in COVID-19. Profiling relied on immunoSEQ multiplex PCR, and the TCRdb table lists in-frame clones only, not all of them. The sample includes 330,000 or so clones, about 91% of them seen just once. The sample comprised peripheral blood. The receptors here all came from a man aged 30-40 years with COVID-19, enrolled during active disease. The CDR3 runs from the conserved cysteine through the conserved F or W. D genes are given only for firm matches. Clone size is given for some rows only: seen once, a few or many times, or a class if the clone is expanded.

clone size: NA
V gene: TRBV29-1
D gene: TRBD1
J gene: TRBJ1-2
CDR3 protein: CSAPGGYGYTF
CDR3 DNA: TGCAGCGCCCCAGGGGGCTATGGCTACACCTTC

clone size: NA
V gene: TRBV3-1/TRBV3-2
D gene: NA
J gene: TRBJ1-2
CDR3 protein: CASSQRGGDGYTF
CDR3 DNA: TGTGCCAGCAGCCAGAGGGGAGGTGATGGCTACACCTTC

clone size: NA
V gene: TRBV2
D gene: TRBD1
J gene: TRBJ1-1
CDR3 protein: CASRQGAGNTEAFF
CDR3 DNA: TGTGCCAGCAGACAGGGGGCCGGGAACACTGAAGCTTTCTTT

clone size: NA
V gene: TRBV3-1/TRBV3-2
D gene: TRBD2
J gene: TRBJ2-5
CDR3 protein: CASSLILAGGKQETQYF
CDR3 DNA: TGTGCCAGCAGCCTCATACTAGCGGGAGGTAAACAAGAGACCCAGTACTTC

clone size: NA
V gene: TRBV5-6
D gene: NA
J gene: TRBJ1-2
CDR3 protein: CASSPRVGGYTF
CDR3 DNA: TGTGCCAGCAGTCCCAGGGTGGGTGGCTACACCTTC

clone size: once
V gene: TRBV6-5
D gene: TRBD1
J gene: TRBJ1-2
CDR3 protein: CASREDRARGYTF
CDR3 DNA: TGTGCCAGCAGAGAGGACAGGGCTCGCGGCTACACCTTC

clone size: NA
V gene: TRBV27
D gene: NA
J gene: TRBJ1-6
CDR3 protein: CASSLTGNSYNSPLHF
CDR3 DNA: TGTGCCAGCAGTTTAACGGGGAACTCCTATAATTCACCCCTCCACTTT

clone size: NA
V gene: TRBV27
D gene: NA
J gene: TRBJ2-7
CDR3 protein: CASRSYRDLEQYF
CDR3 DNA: TGTGCCAGCCGATCCTACAGGGATCTCGAGCAGTACTTC

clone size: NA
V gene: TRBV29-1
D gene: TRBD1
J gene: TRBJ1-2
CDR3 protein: CSVDTGTGGVNYGYTF
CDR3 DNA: TGCAGCGTCGATACCGGGACAGGGGGGGTCAACTATGGCTACACCTTC

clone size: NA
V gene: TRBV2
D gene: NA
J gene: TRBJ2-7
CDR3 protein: CASSDDSTYEQYF
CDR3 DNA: TGTGCCAGCAGTGACGACAGCACCTACGAGCAGTACTTC

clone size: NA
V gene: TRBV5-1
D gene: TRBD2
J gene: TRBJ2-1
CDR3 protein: CASSLGWEGANEQFF
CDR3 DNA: TGCGCCAGCAGCTTGGGGTGGGAGGGAGCGAATGAGCAGTTCTTC

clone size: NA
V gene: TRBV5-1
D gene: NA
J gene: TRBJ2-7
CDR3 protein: CASSLWFRDGGSRKYF
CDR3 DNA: TGCGCCAGCAGCTTGTGGTTCCGGGACGGGGGTTCAAGAAAGTACTTC

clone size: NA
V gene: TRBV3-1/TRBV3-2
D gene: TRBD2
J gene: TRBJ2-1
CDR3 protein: CASSQDLSGAGIYNEQFF
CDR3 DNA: TGTGCCAGCAGCCAAGATCTCTCCGGAGCGGGAATCTACAATGAGCAGTTCTTC

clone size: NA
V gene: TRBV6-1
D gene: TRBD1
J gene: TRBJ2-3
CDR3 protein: CASSEQGAADTQYF
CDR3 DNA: TGTGCCAGCAGTGAGCAGGGGGCCGCAGATACGCAGTATTTT

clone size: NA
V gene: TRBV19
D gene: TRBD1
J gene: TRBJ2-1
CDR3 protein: CASSLHDRAAEQFF
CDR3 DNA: TGTGCCAGTAGCTTACACGACAGGGCTGCTGAGCAGTTCTTC

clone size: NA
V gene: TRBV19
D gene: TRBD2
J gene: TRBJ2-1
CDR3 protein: CASSLTSGNYNEQFF
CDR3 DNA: TGTGCCAGTAGTTTGACTAGCGGAAACTACAATGAGCAGTTCTTC

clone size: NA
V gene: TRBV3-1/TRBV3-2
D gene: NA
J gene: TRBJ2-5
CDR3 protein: CASSQGASVQETQYF
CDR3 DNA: TGTGCCAGCAGCCAAGGAGCTAGCGTCCAAGAGACCCAGTACTTC

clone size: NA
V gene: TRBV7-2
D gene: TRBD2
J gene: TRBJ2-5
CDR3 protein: CASSPHRTSGIQETQYF
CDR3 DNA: TGTGCCAGCAGCCCGCACCGGACTAGCGGGATTCAAGAGACCCAGTACTTC

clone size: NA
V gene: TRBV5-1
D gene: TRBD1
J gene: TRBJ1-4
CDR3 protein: CASSALGDSSKLFF
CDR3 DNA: TGCGCCAGCAGCGCACTAGGGGACAGCTCTAAACTGTTTTTT

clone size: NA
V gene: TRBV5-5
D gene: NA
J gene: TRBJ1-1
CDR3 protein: CASSLLLSLNTEAFF
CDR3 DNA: TGTGCCAGCAGCTTGCTTTTGTCTTTAAACACTGAAGCTTTCTTT

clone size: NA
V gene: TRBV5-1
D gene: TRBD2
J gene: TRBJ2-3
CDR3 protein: CASSFSGREDTQYF
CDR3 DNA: TGCGCCAGCAGCTTTAGCGGGAGGGAAGATACGCAGTATTTT

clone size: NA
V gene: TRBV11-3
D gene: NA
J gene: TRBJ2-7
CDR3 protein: CASSFLPSHEQYF
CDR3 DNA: TGTGCCAGCAGCTTCCTACCTAGCCACGAGCAGTACTTC

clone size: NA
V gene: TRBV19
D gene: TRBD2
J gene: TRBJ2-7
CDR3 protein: CASSSDGGTYEQYF
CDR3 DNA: TGTGCCAGTAGTAGTGACGGGGGGACCTACGAGCAGTACTTC

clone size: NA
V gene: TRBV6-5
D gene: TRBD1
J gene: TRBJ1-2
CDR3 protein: CASSYEGTGNYGYTF
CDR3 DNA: TGTGCCAGCAGTTACGAGGGGACAGGGAACTATGGCTACACCTTC

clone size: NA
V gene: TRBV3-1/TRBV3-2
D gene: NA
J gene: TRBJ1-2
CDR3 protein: CASSHSMDSYGYTF
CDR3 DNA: TGTGCCAGCAGCCACAGTATGGACAGCTATGGCTACACCTTC

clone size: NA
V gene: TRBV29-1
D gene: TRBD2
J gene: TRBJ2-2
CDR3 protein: CSVGRTSGRGELFF
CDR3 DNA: TGCAGCGTTGGCAGGACTAGCGGGAGAGGGGAGCTGTTTTTT

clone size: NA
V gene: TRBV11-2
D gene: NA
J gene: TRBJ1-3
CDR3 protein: CASSLGRGGNTIYF
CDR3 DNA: TGTGCCAGCAGCTTAGGGCGGGGGGGAAACACCATATATTTT

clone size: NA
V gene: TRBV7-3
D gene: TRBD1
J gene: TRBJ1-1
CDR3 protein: CASSLTGPNTEAFF
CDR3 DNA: TGTGCCAGCAGTCTGACAGGGCCGAACACTGAAGCTTTCTTT

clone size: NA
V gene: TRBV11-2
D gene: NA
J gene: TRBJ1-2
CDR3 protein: CASSFNPGTKGYYGYTF
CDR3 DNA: TGTGCCAGCAGCTTTAACCCGGGAACAAAGGGATACTATGGCTACACCTTC

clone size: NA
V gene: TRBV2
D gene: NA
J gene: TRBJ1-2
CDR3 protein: CARSKDTSNYGYTF
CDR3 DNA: TGTGCCAGGTCCAAGGACACCTCTAACTATGGCTACACCTTC

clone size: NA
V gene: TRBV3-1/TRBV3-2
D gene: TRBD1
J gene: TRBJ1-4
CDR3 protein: CASSLRLQGTGEKLFF
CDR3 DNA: TGTGCCAGCAGCCTCCGCTTACAGGGGACAGGCGAAAAACTGTTTTTT

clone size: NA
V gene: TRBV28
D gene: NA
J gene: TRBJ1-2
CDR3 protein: CASRPGGGYGYTF
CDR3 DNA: TGTGCCAGCAGACCGGGGGGTGGCTATGGCTACACCTTC

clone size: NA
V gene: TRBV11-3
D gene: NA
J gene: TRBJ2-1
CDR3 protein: CASSLWEGANEQFF
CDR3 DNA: TGTGCCAGCAGCTTGTGGGAAGGGGCCAATGAGCAGTTCTTC

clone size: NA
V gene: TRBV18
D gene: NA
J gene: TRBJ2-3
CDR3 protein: CASSRGADTQYF
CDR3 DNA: TGTGCCAGCTCACGAGGAGCGGATACGCAGTATTTT

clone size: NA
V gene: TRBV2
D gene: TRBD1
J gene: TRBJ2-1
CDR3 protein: CASRTGQGHNEQFF
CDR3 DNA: TGTGCCAGCAGGACCGGACAGGGGCACAATGAGCAGTTCTTC

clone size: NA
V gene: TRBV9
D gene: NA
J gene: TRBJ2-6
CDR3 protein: CASSVQGTGANVLTF
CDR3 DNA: TGTGCCAGCAGCGTACAGGGAACTGGGGCCAACGTCCTGACTTTC

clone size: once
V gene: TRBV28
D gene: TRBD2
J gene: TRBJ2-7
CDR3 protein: CASRAGGPYEQYF
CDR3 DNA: TGTGCCAGCAGGGCGGGGGGCCCCTACGAGCAGTACTTC